The clone carrying this TCR beta chain was observed once. Participant ages covered roughly 18 to 89 years across 20 to 30 US areas. Participant-given clinical history determined each cohort assignment. This sample was included in a study of blood T cell repertoires in COVID-19. Germline V gives CDR1 LNHDA, CDR2 SQIVND (reference sequence). Trimming removed 7 bases from V and 5 bases from J; junction bases left unmatched: 14. The CDR3 loop spans 17 amino acids. Only in-frame clones appear in the TCRdb table, and some are missing; sequencing was by immunoSEQ multiplex PCR. This sample has around 200,000 clones, with roughly 77% found just once.

The sequencing sample was made of PBMCs or T cells enriched from blood (not recorded which). V is TRBV19 and J is TRBJ2-2; 9 bases line up with TRBD2. This TCR came from a man aged 40-49 years who had recovered from COVID-19. CDR3: CASTIAGVGVWTGELFF. CDR3 sequence (DNA): TGTGCCAGTACAATAGCGGGAGTTGGCGTTTGGACCGGGGAGCTGTTTTTT.